Shown below are 10 T cell receptor beta chains from a single sample sequenced in a study of technical replicates of blood from a handful of donors. The table came from immunoSEQ multiplex PCR; TCRdb's copy has only in-frame clones and leaves some out. The sample contains tens of thousands of clones, approximately 94% of which appear only once. The specimen was T cells isolated from PBMCs. The receptors stem from a human donor in good health.

The V gene is TRBV19, the J gene TRBJ2-7; maybe TRBD2 (5 bases). Between the trimmed V and J ends, which lost 5 bases and 5 bases, there was a span of 7 bases. The CDR3 sequence is 11 residues long. Germline V gene data show CDR1 as LNHDA and CDR2 as SQIVND (reference sequence). The DNA for the CDR3 is TGTGCCAGTAGTTCCGGGGACGAGCAGTACTTC. It yields the protein CASSSGDEQYF. The whole variable domain, filled in from reference TRBV19 and TRBJ2-7, reads DGGITQSPKYLFRKEGQNVTLSCEQNLNHDAMYWYRQDPGQGLRLIYYSQIVNDFQKGDIAEGYSVSREKKESFPLTVTSAQKNPTAFYLCASSSGDEQYFGPGTRLTVT.

The CDR3 DNA is TGCAGCGTTGAATCAGGGGAAAATGAAAAACTGTTTTTT. Translated, it gives CSVESGENEKLFF. This sequence joins TRBV29-1 and TRBJ1-4; D may be TRBD1 (6 bases). The CDR3 runs to 13 residues. V was clipped by 2 bases and J by 5 bases, with 9 bases between them. Germline lookup yields CDR1 SQVTM and CDR2 ANQGSEA.

The chain carries TRBV11-3 and TRBJ2-2, with a weak D call TRBD1 (6 bases). The CDR3 has 13 amino acids. V was pared by 11 bases and J by 3 bases, with 13 bases between. Germline V gene data show CDR1 as SGHNT and CDR2 as YENEEA. The chain's CDR3 is CAAEHRDTGELFF. The CDR3 nucleotides read TGTGCCGCCGAACACAGGGACACCGGGGAGCTGTTTTTT.

This sequence joins TRBV5-4 and TRBJ1-1, with TRBD1 identical over 8 bases. Germline values: CDR1 SGHNT, CDR2 YYREEE (reference sequence). The CDR3 is 14 residues long. After removal of 4 bases from V and 4 bases from J, the junction contained 6 bases not matched to a gene. DNA of the CDR3: TGTGCCAGCAGCCCCATCGACAGGGGCACTGAAGCTTTCTTT. This codes for CASSPIDRGTEAFF.

CDR3 amino acids: CASRGAGAIYF. The CDR3 nucleotides read TGTGCCAGCAGGGGAGCGGGGGCCATATATTTT. The V call is TRBV9, the J call TRBJ1-3; maybe TRBD1 (5 bases). Between the trimmed V and J ends, which lost 5 bases and 11 bases, there was a span of 11 bases. Germline V gives CDR1 SGDLS, CDR2 YYNGEE. The CDR3 extends over 11 amino acids.

This rearrangement joins TRBV2 to TRBJ1-4, with a tentative D call TRBD1 (5 bases). V was pared by 3 bases and J by 10 bases, with 24 bases between. Germline V gene sequence: CDR1 SNHLY, CDR2 FYNNEI. This CDR3 has 17 amino acids. The CDR3 DNA is TGTGCCAGCAGTGATTCCCTCGGGGGACTCCTTTCGGGAAAACTGTTTTTT. Translated: CASSDSLGGLLSGKLFF. The complete variable domain, with remaining parts taken from reference TRBV2 and TRBJ1-4, reads EPEVTQTPSHQVTQMGQEVILRCVPISNHLYFYWYRQILGQKVEFLVSFYNNEISEKSEIFDDQFSVERPDGSNFTLKIRSTKLEDSAMYFCASSDSLGGLLSGKLFFGSGTQLSVL.

The chain couples TRBV15 to TRBJ2-6; D gene uncertain. Trimming took 0 bases from V and 4 from J, leaving 10 bases between them. Germline loops: CDR1 LNHNV, CDR2 YYDKDF (reference sequence). This CDR3 has 16 amino acids. CDR3 region: CATSRDLRRGANVLTF. In DNA form, the CDR3 reads TGTGCCACCAGCAGAGATCTACGGAGAGGGGCCAACGTCCTGACTTTC.

The rearrangement uses TRBV29-1 and TRBJ1-2, with no clear D. Germline-derived CDR1 and CDR2 are SQVTM and ANQGSEA. V was shortened by 4 bases and J by 6 bases, with 12 bases between the two germline ends. The CDR3 consists of 12 residues. CDR3 nucleotide sequence: TGCAGCGTTGCAGTGAGACTCCATGGCTACACCTTC. Translating it yields CSVAVRLHGYTF.

The CDR3 coding sequence is TGTGCCTGGAGTGCCCCCAAACAGGGAGATGAGCAGTTCTTC. Protein: CAWSAPKQGDEQFF. The chain has TRBV30 and TRBJ2-1; D is perhaps TRBD1 (6 bases). V was cut by 1 base and J by 8 bases, with 15 bases left in between. CDR1 GTSNPN and CDR2 SVGIG come from the germline V gene (reference sequence). The CDR3 length is 14 residues.

This sequence joins TRBV5-1 and TRBJ2-5, with D tentatively TRBD1 (5 bases). The CDR3 is 14 amino acids. Per the germline V gene, CDR1 is SGHRS and CDR2 is YFSETQ. Trimming took off 1 base at V and 0 bases at J, with 7 bases between the two ends. CDR3 bases: TGCGCCAGCAGCTTGCAGGGCGACCAAGAGACCCAGTACTTC. Translated, it gives CASSLQGDQETQYF.